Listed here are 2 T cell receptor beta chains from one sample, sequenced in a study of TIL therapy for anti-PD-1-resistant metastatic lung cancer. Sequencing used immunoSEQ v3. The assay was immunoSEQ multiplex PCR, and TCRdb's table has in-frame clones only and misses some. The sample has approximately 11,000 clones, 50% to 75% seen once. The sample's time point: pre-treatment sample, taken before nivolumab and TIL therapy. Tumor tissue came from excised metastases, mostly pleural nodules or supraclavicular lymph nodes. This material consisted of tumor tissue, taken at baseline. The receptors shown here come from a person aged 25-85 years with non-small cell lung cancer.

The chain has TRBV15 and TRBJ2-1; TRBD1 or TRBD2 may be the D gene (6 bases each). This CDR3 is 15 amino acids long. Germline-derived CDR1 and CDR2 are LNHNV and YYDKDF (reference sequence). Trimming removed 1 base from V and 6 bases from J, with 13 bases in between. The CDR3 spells CATSRVGGGSNEQFF. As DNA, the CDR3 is TGTGCCACCAGCAGAGTAGGGGGAGGCTCCAATGAGCAGTTCTTC.

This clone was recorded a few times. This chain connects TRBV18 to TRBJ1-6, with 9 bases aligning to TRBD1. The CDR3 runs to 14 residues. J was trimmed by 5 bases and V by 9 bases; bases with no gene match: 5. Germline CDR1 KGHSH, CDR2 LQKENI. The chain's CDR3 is CASGQGLDNSPLHF. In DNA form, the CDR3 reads TGTGCCAGTGGACAGGGGCTTGATAATTCACCCCTCCACTTT.